The 28 T cell receptor beta chains below were found in one sample sequenced in a study of T cells in Graves' hyperthyroidism and ophthalmopathy. Amplification of TCR beta CDR3 regions used RNA as the template. The HTBI primer set served for first-round RT-PCR of the TCR CDR3. TCRdb recomputed calls from the multiplex PCR reads with MiXCR, one row per CDR3 protein. The sample consists of roughly 710,000 distinct CDR3 sequences, around a third of them appearing once. Sample: blood. The receptors were sampled from a woman aged 40 to 49 with Graves' hyperthyroidism.

This clonotype showed up just a few times. This chain uses TRBV20-1 with TRBJ2-7, with D possibly being TRBD2 (5 bases). Looked up from germline, CDR1 is DFQATT and CDR2 is SNEGSKA (reference sequence). This CDR3 has 12 amino acids. The CDR3 sequence: CSPGGSSYEQYF. The CDR3, as DNA: TGCAGCCCCGGAGGAAGTTCCTACGAGCAGTACTTC.

The V gene is TRBV12-3 or TRBV12-4, the J gene TRBJ1-4, with a tentative D call TRBD1 (6 bases). The CDR3 consists of 15 residues. Trimming took 5 bases from V and 11 from J, leaving 21 bases between them. CDR3 bases: TGTGCCAGCAGTAACTACGAGGGGCCGAGGGGGAAACTGTTTTTT. Translated, it gives CASSNYEGPRGKLFF.

This chain connects TRBV10-3 to TRBJ1-4; D remains unclear. The germline gives CDR1 ENHRY, CDR2 SYGVKD. Trimming left V 6 bases short and J 0 bases short, with 11 bases between. The length of the CDR3 is 15 residues. CDR3 amino acids: CAISRAPSTNEKLFF. CDR3 nucleotides: TGTGCCATCAGCCGCGCACCCTCAACTAATGAAAAACTGTTTTTT.

Note on this clonotype: Since a much larger clone is just one base distant, this may be a read error. V gene TRBV2 combines with J gene TRBJ1-4; no firm D call. The CDR3 loop spans 15 amino acids. Trimming pared 6 bases from V and 3 bases from J, leaving 14 bases between. Germline V gives CDR1 SNHLY, CDR2 FYNNEI. In nucleotides, the CDR3 is TGTGCCAGCAGCGTCTCGACGCTCGCTAATGAAAAACTGTTTTTT. Amino acids: CASSVSTLANEKLFF.

The V call is TRBV6-5, the J call TRBJ2-2, with 8 bases matching TRBD1. The CDR3 consists of 14 residues. Looked up from germline, CDR1 is MNHEY and CDR2 is SVGAGI. Trimming at V came to 3 bases and at J to 7 bases, leaving 4 bases not matched to a gene. Written as DNA, the CDR3 is TGTGCCAGCAGTTATGCGGACAGGGACGGGGAGCTGTTTTTT. Its translation is CASSYADRDGELFF.

As regards this clonotype: One junction end does not reproduce the germline sequence, and a read error may be involved. V gene TRBV5-1 combines with J gene TRBJ1-5; D is unresolved. The germline V gene has CDR1 SGHRS and CDR2 YFSETQ. This CDR3 has 14 amino acids. DNA for the CDR3: TGTGCCAGCAGTTCCCTACTCGGGGATCAGCCCCAGCATTTT. Translated: CASSSLLGDQPQHF.

Only one count was recorded for this clonotype. The V gene is TRBV7-8, the J gene TRBJ1-1; unclear D gene. The germline CDR1 and CDR2 sequences are SGHVS and FQNEAQ. Trimming cost V 10 bases and J 2 bases, with 11 bases left between them. This CDR3 spans 12 amino acids. CDR3: CAMEVHNTEAFF. In DNA form, the CDR3 reads TGTGCCATGGAGGTTCATAACACTGAAGCTTTCTTT.

As for this clonotype: The junction and the germline gene differ at one end; a read error may be behind it. J is TRBJ2-7 and V is TRBV28, with D perhaps TRBD1 (5 bases). The CDR3 runs 13 residues. Germline CDR1 is MDHEN and CDR2 is SYDVKM. CDR3: CASRGPTTLGQHF. In DNA form, the CDR3 reads TGTGCCAGCAGGGGGCCCACCACCCTCGGGCAGCACTTC.

This clonotype was observed at least ten times. The rearrangement links TRBV20-1 to TRBJ1-2; D might be TRBD1 (5 bases). Germline CDR1 DFQATT, CDR2 SNEGSKA (reference sequence). This CDR3 is built from 15 residues. Trimming cost V 0 bases and J 0 bases, with 11 bases left between them. The chain's CDR3 is CSAREGRQTNYGYTF. Written as DNA, the CDR3 is TGCAGTGCTAGAGAAGGCAGACAGACTAACTATGGCTACACCTTC.

This clonotype turned up a few times. The chain joins TRBV6-5 to TRBJ1-2; D gene ambiguous. V was trimmed by 4 bases and J by 8 bases, leaving 14 bases between them. The CDR3 has 13 residues. In germline, CDR1 is MNHEY, CDR2 SVGAGI. CDR3 residues: CASSFTREDGYTF. The DNA of the CDR3 is TGTGCCAGCAGTTTTACCCGAGAGGACGGCTACACCTTC.

This clonotype has a handful of counts. V usage is TRBV6-2 or TRBV6-3 and J usage is TRBJ2-7, with D possibly called TRBD1 or TRBD2 (6 bases each). The CDR3 spans 15 residues. Deletions cut 5 bases from V and 5 bases from J, with 19 bases between. Per germline, CDR1 MNHEY and CDR2 SVGEGT. CDR3: CASSGGPGGVDEQYF. CDR3 DNA sequence: TGTGCCAGCAGTGGTGGACCCGGGGGCGTGGACGAGCAGTACTTC.

This clonotype was seen a few times. This CDR3 is CASSLTGPRNTEAFF. CDR3 coding DNA: TGTGCCAGCAGCTTAACCGGCCCCCGGAACACTGAAGCTTTCTTT. The chain is built from TRBV7-2 and TRBJ1-1, with no clear D. Per the germline V gene, CDR1 is SGHTA and CDR2 is FQGNSA. The length of the CDR3 is 15 residues. Trimming took off 2 bases at V and 1 base at J, with 11 bases between the two ends.

The V call is TRBV12-3 or TRBV12-4, the J call TRBJ1-2; tentatively, D is TRBD1 (6 bases). Trimming shortened V by 6 bases and J by 7 bases, and 18 bases separated the two germline ends. The CDR3 covers 14 residues. Here the CDR3 DNA reads TGTGCCAGCAGAGTAAGACAGGAGGCTGGTGGCTACACCTTC. It yields the protein CASRVRQEAGGYTF.

The chain joins TRBV19 to TRBJ1-2; D might be TRBD1 (5 bases). CDR1 is LNHDA, CDR2 SQIVND, per germline (reference sequence). There are 12 residues in the CDR3. Trimming removed 5 bases at V and 7 bases at J, with 11 bases between. The CDR3 DNA reads as TGTGCCAGTAGTGGGGACGGATCTGGCTACACCTTC. Its translation: CASSGDGSGYTF.

This clonotype was seen at least ten times. The chain combines TRBV2 with TRBJ1-1; D unclear. The CDR3 has 13 residues. Germline values: CDR1 SNHLY, CDR2 FYNNEI. V dropped 6 bases and J dropped 1 base, with 9 bases sitting between them. This CDR3 is CASSPLQNTEAFF. CDR3 sequence (DNA): TGTGCCAGCAGCCCCTTACAGAACACTGAAGCTTTCTTT.

This clonotype has more than one count but fewer than ten. This chain links TRBV19 with TRBJ1-6; D call uncertain. Trimming took off 7 bases at V and 14 bases at J, with 15 bases between the two ends. The CDR3 sequence is 12 residues long. Per the germline V gene, CDR1 is LNHDA and CDR2 is SQIVND (reference sequence). The chain's CDR3 is CASTGYNSTLHF. CDR3 coding DNA: TGTGCCAGTACTGGGTATAATTCGACCCTCCACTTT.

To note about this clonotype: A much larger clonotype is one base distant, so this may be a read error. The CDR3 region has the DNA TGTGCTAGCAGCTCAACGGGACTTTCGATGGAGACCCAGTCCTTC. Translation gives CASSSTGLSMETQSF. The chain uses TRBV7-7 and TRBJ2-5, with D maybe TRBD2 (6 bases). This CDR3 has 15 residues. Germline loops: CDR1 SSHAT, CDR2 FNYEAQ (reference sequence).

This clonotype has at least ten counts. V gene TRBV19 combines with J gene TRBJ1-2; the D gene is possibly TRBD1 (6 bases). V was clipped by 6 bases and J by 5 bases, with 16 bases between them. Germline CDR1 reads LNHDA; CDR2 reads SQIVND (reference sequence). The CDR3 consists of 14 residues. The CDR3 loop is CASSGTLAGYGYTF. CDR3 nucleotides: TGTGCCAGTAGCGGGACATTGGCTGGTTATGGCTACACCTTC.

The chain links TRBV19 to TRBJ1-1; perhaps TRBD1 as D (5 bases). V was clipped by 3 bases and J by 1 base, with 12 bases between them. The germline gives CDR1 LNHDA, CDR2 SQIVND (reference sequence). CDR3 length: 15 residues. CDR3 DNA sequence: TGTGCCAGTAGTATTAGCGCAGGGCCGAACACTGAAGCTTTCTTT. It is translated as CASSISAGPNTEAFF.

This clonotype was found a few times. The DNA for the CDR3 is TGTGCCAGCAGCGGATGGCAGCAAGAGACCCAGTACTTC. Its translation is CASSGWQQETQYF. The genes are TRBV13 and TRBJ2-5; D is unclear. The germline CDR1 and CDR2 sequences are PRHDT and FYEKMQ (reference sequence). This CDR3 has 13 residues. Deletions cut 5 bases from V and 2 bases from J, with 9 bases between.

This clonotype was recorded once. A junction boundary mismatches the germline segment, possibly from a read error. The V gene is TRBV29-1, the J gene TRBJ1-2; no firm D call. Germline values: CDR1 SQVTM, CDR2 ANQGSEA. CDR3 length: 13 residues. CDR3 in DNA: TGTAGCCAAGTCGGGTGGGAAAGCTATGGCTACACCTTC. This codes for CSQVGWESYGYTF.

In its sample, this clonotype was seen many times. The chain carries TRBV6-5 and TRBJ2-5, with TRBD1 identical over 8 bases. The ends lost 7 bases at V and 4 bases at J; junction bases unmatched: 11. Germline loops: CDR1 MNHEY, CDR2 SVGAGI. CDR3 size: 15 residues. The CDR3 protein is CASTRRGQGAETQYF. The CDR3 nucleotides read TGTGCCAGCACCAGACGGGGGCAGGGGGCAGAGACCCAGTACTTC.

Details on this clonotype: Sequence at one end of the junction differs from germline and may be a read error. DNA of the CDR3: TGTGTCAGCAGTGAAGTCCGAGTCTCGAACACCGGGGAGCTGTTTTTT. Its translation: CVSSEVRVSNTGELFF. The chain carries TRBV6-1 and TRBJ2-2; D gene unclear. The germline V gene has CDR1 MNHNS and CDR2 SASEGT. There are 16 residues in the CDR3.

This clonotype was detected only a few times. The rearrangement joins TRBV7-2 to TRBJ2-7; 7 bases fit TRBD2. Germline trimming cut 4 bases from V and 2 bases from J; bases unmatched to any gene: 11. CDR3 length: 16 residues. CDR1 is SGHTA and CDR2 is FQGNSA in the germline V gene. The CDR3 DNA reads as TGTGCCAGCAGCTCCTCTAGCGGTAGTCCCCCCTACGAGCAGTACTTC. The encoded protein is CASSSSSGSPPYEQYF.

The J gene is TRBJ1-2, the V gene TRBV7-9, with 7 bases lining up with TRBD1. The CDR3 contains 14 residues. The V gene end was trimmed by 8 bases and the J gene end by 5 bases; junction bases not matched to a gene: 11. CDR1 and CDR2 (germline): SEHNR, FQNEAQ (reference sequence). CDR3 protein: CASSSPGQRYGYTF. The DNA for the CDR3 is TGTGCCAGCTCATCACCGGGACAGCGTTATGGCTACACCTTC.

This clonotype was seen a few times. The genes are TRBV5-1 and TRBJ2-5; D may be TRBD1 (5 bases). The CDR3 covers 16 residues. The V end was cut by 5 bases, the J end by 5 bases, with 22 bases between. CDR1 SGHRS and CDR2 YFSETQ come from the germline V gene. DNA for the CDR3: TGCGCCAGCAGACCGGGTATTCAGGGCCAAGGGGAGACCCAGTACTTC. Amino acids: CASRPGIQGQGETQYF.

In its sample, this clonotype was seen a few times. This chain uses TRBV28 with TRBJ2-7; D is undetermined. The germline V gene encodes CDR1 MDHEN and CDR2 SYDVKM. Deletions cut 5 bases from V and 4 bases from J, with 12 bases between. The CDR3 extends over 13 amino acids. CDR3 bases: TGTGCCAGCAGTCCCTCAGGAGTTTACGAGCAGTACTTC. Its protein product is CASSPSGVYEQYF. Full variable domain (outside the CDR3, taken from reference TRBV28 and TRBJ2-7): DVKVTQSSRYLVKRTGEKVFLECVQDMDHENMFWYRQDPGLGLRLIYFSYDVKMKEKGDIPEGYSVSREKKERFSLILESASTNQTSMYLCASSPSGVYEQYFGPGTRLTVT.

Notes on this clonotype: Germline is not matched at one junction end, which may reflect a read error. The chain carries TRBV4-3 and TRBJ2-2, with D perhaps matching TRBD1 or TRBD2 (5 bases each). CDR1 and CDR2 from the germline V gene are LGHNA and YSLEER. The CDR3 spans 15 residues. CDR3 in amino acids: CASSSDGGNTGELVF. As DNA, the CDR3 is TGCGCCAGCAGCTCCGATGGGGGTAACACCGGGGAGCTGGTTTTT.